The 18 T cell receptor beta chains below were found in one sample sequenced in a study of blood T cells in healthy people across ages. Primers used in a second PCR of about 6 to 12 cycles were a sample-barcoded 5' primer and a J-beta primer mix. TCRdb redid the calling of the 5' RACE reads with MiXCR, one entry per CDR3 protein. Of 700,000 to 1,000,000 distinct CDR3 sequences in the sample, under 55% are singletons; the top ten hold roughly a fifth. The specimen was blood. The source is a man between 60 and 75 years old in good health.

The chain employs TRBV11-3 and TRBJ2-7, with unresolved D. Germline V CDR1 and CDR2: SGHNT, YENEEA. This CDR3 has 13 residues. The germline V and J ends were trimmed by 5 bases and 3 bases, with 11 bases remaining between them. The CDR3 loop reads CASSATAVYEQYF. The CDR3 DNA is TGTGCCAGCAGCGCCACAGCAGTCTACGAGCAGTACTTC.

The V gene is TRBV4-1, the J gene TRBJ2-7; D is possibly TRBD1 (6 bases). V gave up 1 base and J gave up 1 base, with 11 bases separating them. The CDR3 is 15 amino acids. CDR1 MGHRA and CDR2 YSYEKL come from the germline V gene. CDR3 DNA sequence: TGCGCCAGCAGCCAAGCGGACAGCTTTTCCTACGAGCAGTACTTC. Protein sequence: CASSQADSFSYEQYF.

This clonotype was detected a few times. The chain joins TRBV18 to TRBJ2-1, with no clear D. CDR3 length equals 16 residues. Trimming took 2 bases from V and 0 from J, leaving 11 bases between them. Germline V gives CDR1 KGHSH, CDR2 LQKENI. CDR3 bases: TGTGCCAGCTCACCATTGGGCGGCAACTCCTACAATGAGCAGTTCTTC. Its protein is CASSPLGGNSYNEQFF. Variable domain in full (rest from reference TRBV18 and TRBJ2-1): NAGVMQNPRHLVRRRGQEARLRCSPMKGHSHVYWYRQLPEEGLKFMVYLQKENIIDESGMPKERFSAEFPKEGPSILRIQQVVRGDSAAYFCASSPLGGNSYNEQFFGPGTRLTVL.

V and J are TRBV18 and TRBJ1-2, with 7 bases that match TRBD1. The ends lost 6 bases at V and 5 bases at J; junction bases unmatched: 12. CDR1 and CDR2 (germline): KGHSH, LQKENI. CDR3 size: 15 residues. The CDR3 coding sequence is TGTGCCAGCTCCCCAGGACAGGCAAGCCGGTATGGCTACACCTTC. It encodes CASSPGQASRYGYTF. Using reference TRBV18 and TRBJ1-2 for the parts outside the CDR3, the full variable domain is NAGVMQNPRHLVRRRGQEARLRCSPMKGHSHVYWYRQLPEEGLKFMVYLQKENIIDESGMPKERFSAEFPKEGPSILRIQQVVRGDSAAYFCASSPGQASRYGYTFGSGTRLTVV.

Comments on this clonotype: The germline gene is not matched at one end of the junction; a read error may be the cause. The rearrangement joins TRBV9 to TRBJ2-1; TRBD1 might be the D (7 bases). This CDR3 contains 16 residues. From germline, CDR1 is SGDLS and CDR2 YYNGEE. The CDR3 bases are TGTGCCAGCAGCGTAGCGGAGGGGGCATTCGACAATAAGCAGTTCTTC. Protein: CASSVAEGAFDNKQFF.

This chain connects TRBV29-1 to TRBJ1-1; possible D gene TRBD1, 6 bases. Germline lookup yields CDR1 SQVTM and CDR2 ANQGSEA. CDR3 length equals 12 residues. The germline V and J ends were trimmed by 7 bases and 10 bases, with 19 bases remaining between them. CDR3 sequence reads: CSAEVGAGAAFF. The DNA for the CDR3 is TGCAGCGCTGAGGTGGGAGCAGGGGCAGCTTTCTTT.

The chain recombines TRBV4-1 with TRBJ1-2; D unresolved. V was trimmed by 0 bases and J by 0 bases, leaving 14 bases between them. From germline, CDR1 is MGHRA and CDR2 YSYEKL. There are 17 residues in the CDR3. The CDR3 DNA reads TGCGCCAGCAGCCAAGAAGTCCCGCAACTAGCTAACTATGGCTACACCTTC. Translated, it gives CASSQEVPQLANYGYTF.

The chain combines TRBV4-3 with TRBJ2-5; D unresolved. Deletions cut 0 bases from V and 5 bases from J, with 10 bases between. The CDR3 is 14 amino acids. Per germline, CDR1 LGHNA and CDR2 YSLEER. The CDR3 is CASSQDERSETQYF. The CDR3 bases are TGCGCCAGCAGCCAAGATGAGCGAAGTGAGACCCAGTACTTC.

The chain is built from TRBV12-3 or TRBV12-4 and TRBJ2-1, with 7 bases identical to TRBD2. This CDR3 has 13 residues. J lost 1 base, V lost 9 bases, and 3 bases had no gene match. DNA of the CDR3: TGTGCCAGTTGGGGGGGTTCCTACAATGAGCAGTTCTTC. It codes for CASWGGSYNEQFF.

This sequence joins TRBV29-1 and TRBJ2-3; a weak D match, TRBD2 (6 bases). The length of the CDR3 is 14 residues. In germline, CDR1 is SQVTM, CDR2 ANQGSEA. Trimming cost V 6 bases and J 0 bases, with 13 bases left between them. The CDR3 loop is CSVRGVGSTDTQYF. The CDR3 bases are TGCAGCGTGCGCGGGGTAGGGAGCACAGATACGCAGTATTTT.

The gene calls are TRBV2 and TRBJ2-7; no firm D call. Germline V gene sequence: CDR1 SNHLY, CDR2 FYNNEI. V shed 6 bases and J shed 0 bases, with 12 bases lying between them. The CDR3 runs 14 residues. The DNA of the CDR3 is TGTGCCAGCAGGGCGACGTTTAACTCCTACGAGCAGTACTTC. The encoded protein is CASRATFNSYEQYF.

The V gene is TRBV9, the J gene TRBJ2-7; D not resolved. With 4 bases removed from V and 6 bases from J, the gap between germline ends came to 14 bases. CDR3 length: 13 residues. The V gene's germline CDR1 is SGDLS and CDR2 YYNGEE. The CDR3 DNA is TGTGCCAGCAGCCCAAGGGCTCCGGGCGAGCAGTACTTC. Its translation: CASSPRAPGEQYF.

This clonotype was observed a few times. This sequence joins TRBV12-3 or TRBV12-4 and TRBJ1-4; possibly TRBD1 for D (5 bases). CDR3 size: 12 residues. V dropped 1 base and J dropped 8 bases, with 5 bases sitting between them. The CDR3 DNA follows: TGTGCCAGCAGTTTAGGGGGGGAAAAACTGTTTTTT. This translates into CASSLGGEKLFF.

The chain recombines TRBV29-1 with TRBJ2-5, with a tentative D call TRBD1 (6 bases). Germline V gives CDR1 SQVTM, CDR2 ANQGSEA. V was cut by 6 bases and J by 3 bases, with 17 bases left in between. This CDR3 spans 14 amino acids. The CDR3 DNA reads TGCAGCGTCCCGAAGCAGGGGTCAGAAGAGACCCAGTACTTC. It is translated as CSVPKQGSEETQYF.

The chain combines TRBV4-3 with TRBJ2-3, with no clear D. CDR3 length: 15 amino acids. Trimming took off 0 bases at V and 0 bases at J, with 7 bases between the two ends. CDR1 and CDR2 from the germline V gene are LGHNA and YSLEER. CDR3 sequence reads: CASSQDVASTDTQYF. The CDR3 DNA follows: TGCGCCAGCAGCCAAGACGTTGCAAGCACAGATACGCAGTATTTT.

This clonotype showed up just once. This chain links TRBV5-6 with TRBJ1-1, with D maybe TRBD1 (6 bases). V was trimmed by 3 bases and J by 0 bases, leaving 12 bases between them. The germline V gene has CDR1 SGHDT and CDR2 YYEEEE. This CDR3 is built from 15 residues. This CDR3 is CASSWEGGLNTEAFF. DNA for the CDR3: TGTGCCAGCAGCTGGGAGGGGGGTCTGAACACTGAAGCTTTCTTT. The full variable domain, its missing parts supplied by reference TRBV5-6 and TRBJ1-1, is DAGVTQSPTHLIKTRGQQVTLRCSPKSGHDTVSWYQQALGQGPQFIFQYYEEEERQRGNFPDRFSGHQFPNYSSELNVNALLLGDSALYLCASSWEGGLNTEAFFGQGTRLTVV.

V and J are TRBV6-6 and TRBJ2-3; D ambiguous. CDR3 length equals 14 residues. Germline CDR1 reads MNHNY; CDR2 reads SVGAGI (reference sequence). Trimming removed 4 bases at V and 2 bases at J, with 10 bases between. This CDR3 is CASSLRHPTDTQYF. CDR3 nucleotide sequence: TGTGCCAGCAGTTTACGTCATCCCACAGATACGCAGTATTTT.

The J gene is TRBJ2-7, the V gene TRBV7-2; either TRBD1 or TRBD2 may supply D (5 bases each). The CDR3 length is 14 residues. Germline V gives CDR1 SGHTA, CDR2 FQGNSA. V lost 5 bases, J lost 6 bases, and 17 bases lay in between. CDR3 DNA: TGTGCCAGCAGCCCATTCGAAGGGGCGGGCGAGCAGTACTTC. It yields the protein CASSPFEGAGEQYF.